This TCR beta chain comes out of a study of T-cell memory formation after mild COVID-19. Overall study: Largely, TCR clusters stayed within a single donor.

Study-level findings and limits: Contracting CD8+ clones were enriched in EMRA, CD4+ mainly in CM and EM.

The germline gives CDR1 LGHNA, CDR2 YSLEER. CDR3 length: 16 amino acids. J lost 2 bases, V lost 0 bases, and 7 bases had no gene match. TCRdb itself ran the 5' RACE reads through MiXCR, one entry per CDR3 protein. This sample has some 190,000 distinct CDR3 sequences, with 16% found just once. In regard to this clonotype: Antigen unknown.

The chain is built from TRBV4-3 and TRBJ2-7, with 7 bases lining up with TRBD2. Source material: PBMCs or a T cell subset sorted from them (not recorded which). The source is an adult woman who had mild COVID-19 (a few samples of this study predate the infection). Cell type and time point are not known. The CDR3 sequence: CASSQDSGGSPYEQYF. The CDR3 coding sequence is TGCGCCAGCAGCCAAGATAGCGGCGGGAGCCCCTACGAGCAGTACTTC.